Below are 23 T cell receptor beta chains sequenced from a single sample in a study of blood T cells in healthy people across ages. A second about 7 to 11 cycle PCR used barcoded and J-beta primers. Each CDR3 protein is one row after TCRdb ran MiXCR on the 5' RACE reads. The table shows about 900,000 distinct CDR3 sequences, with about 44% occurring only once. Sequenced material: blood. These TCRs come from a young man in good health.

V usage is TRBV9 and J usage is TRBJ1-1; no clear D gene. The CDR3 is 14 amino acids. Germline V gene sequence: CDR1 SGDLS, CDR2 YYNGEE. V was pared by 0 bases and J by 6 bases, with 12 bases between. CDR3 DNA sequence: TGTGCCAGCAGCGTAGATGTAGGAGGCGCTGAAGCTTTCTTT. Translation gives CASSVDVGGAEAFF.

The table lists this clonotype with a few counts. CDR3 in DNA: TGTGCCTGCGAACAGGGGAGCTATGGCTACACCTTC. Residues: CACEQGSYGYTF. The rearrangement links TRBV28 to TRBJ1-2; 7 bases are shared with TRBD1. Germline V gene sequence: CDR1 MDHEN, CDR2 SYDVKM. The ends lost 11 bases at V and 4 bases at J; junction bases unmatched: 7. The CDR3 loop spans 12 amino acids.

The gene calls are TRBV30 and TRBJ1-2; D perhaps matches TRBD1 (6 bases). The V and J ends lost 6 bases and 2 bases respectively, with 10 bases between them. The CDR3 is 12 amino acids. The germline V gene has CDR1 GTSNPN and CDR2 SVGIG (reference sequence). The CDR3 protein is CACRGLNYGYTF. The CDR3 nucleotides read TGTGCCTGCAGGGGTCTGAACTATGGCTACACCTTC.

This chain links TRBV6-2 or TRBV6-3 with TRBJ2-1; D is undetermined. Germline loops: CDR1 MNHEY, CDR2 SVGEGT. The CDR3 covers 13 residues. V lost 4 bases and J lost 6, with 10 bases in between. As DNA, the CDR3 is TGTGCCAGCAGTTCCCTAGATATCAATGAGCAGTTCTTC. Translation: CASSSLDINEQFF.

The V and J genes are TRBV7-2 and TRBJ2-1; D not resolved. Germline values: CDR1 SGHTA, CDR2 FQGNSA. Between the trimmed V and J ends, which lost 7 bases and 5 bases, there was a span of 9 bases. The CDR3 loop spans 12 amino acids. The CDR3 here is CASNSRNNEQFF. In DNA form, the CDR3 reads TGTGCCAGCAACTCCAGGAACAATGAGCAGTTCTTC.

The chain uses TRBV5-1 and TRBJ1-2; weak D call: TRBD1 (6 bases). Germline CDR1 reads SGHRS; CDR2 reads YFSETQ. Trimming left V 0 bases short and J 2 bases short, with 14 bases between. This CDR3 spans 16 amino acids. CDR3 in amino acids: CASSLEPGGLNYGYTF. CDR3 nucleotides: TGCGCCAGCAGCTTGGAGCCGGGGGGCTTAAACTATGGCTACACCTTC. The complete variable domain, with remaining parts taken from reference TRBV5-1 and TRBJ1-2, reads KAGVTQTPRYLIKTRGQQVTLSCSPISGHRSVSWYQQTPGQGLQFLFEYFSETQRNKGNFPGRFSGRQFSNSRSEMNVSTLELGDSALYLCASSLEPGGLNYGYTFGSGTRLTVV.

This sequence joins TRBV6-4 and TRBJ1-4; possibly TRBD1 for D (5 bases). CDR3 length: 15 residues. Trimming left V 0 bases short and J 3 bases short, with 8 bases between. The germline gives CDR1 MRHNA, CDR2 SNTAGT. The CDR3 loop reads CASSDSGAPNEKLFF. The DNA for the CDR3 is TGTGCCAGCAGTGACTCCGGGGCCCCTAATGAAAAACTGTTTTTT.

For this clonotype: A much bigger clone sits one base away, suggesting this may be a read error. J is TRBJ2-5 and V is TRBV4-2, with a weak D call TRBD2 (5 bases). Between the trimmed V and J ends, which lost 4 bases and 11 bases, there was a span of 26 bases. Germline CDR1 LGHNA, CDR2 YNFKEQ. The CDR3 contains 16 residues. CDR3 DNA: TGTGCCAGCAGCCGCGCTAGGGTGGAGGTCAGGAATGAGCAGTACTTC. As protein: CASSRARVEVRNEQYF.

This clonotype was detected many times. At one of its ends the junction is not consistent with the germline gene, which may arise from a read error. CDR3 residues: CASSLVGGPYEQYF. In DNA, the CDR3 is TGTGCCAGCAGTTTAGTGGGGGGCCCCTACGAGCAGTACTTC. The rearrangement uses TRBV7-9 and TRBJ2-7; D may correspond to TRBD1 or TRBD2 (6 bases each). This CDR3 contains 14 residues. Germline assignment: CDR1 SEHNR and CDR2 FQNEAQ (reference sequence). The variable domain in full, completed from reference TRBV7-9 and TRBJ2-7, reads DTGVSQNPRHKITKRGQNVTFRCDPISEHNRLYWYRQTLGQGPEFLTYFQNEAQLEKSRLLSDRFSAERPKGSFSTLEIQRTEQGDSAMYLCASSLVGGPYEQYFGPGTRLTVT.

This clonotype has a handful of counts. The chain uses TRBV20-1 and TRBJ2-1; 12 nucleotides match TRBD2. The CDR3 has 18 amino acids. J lost 9 bases, V lost 5 bases, and 20 bases had no gene match. CDR1 and CDR2 (germline): DFQATT, SNEGSKA (reference sequence). The CDR3 DNA follows: TGCAGTGCTCCGTCCCCTAGCGGGGGGGCCAATTTGCTTGGTGAGCAGTTCTTC. Amino acid sequence: CSAPSPSGGANLLGEQFF.

In DNA, the CDR3 is TGTGCCACCAGCAGAGCAAACCGGGACAACTGGTTTTCCTACGAGCAGTACTTC. It translates to CATSRANRDNWFSYEQYF. The chain employs TRBV15 and TRBJ2-7, with D possibly matching TRBD1 (6 bases). Germline CDR1 LNHNV, CDR2 YYDKDF (reference sequence). V lost 1 base to trimming and J lost 1 base, with 20 bases between them. The CDR3 has 18 amino acids.

The V call is TRBV11-1, the J call TRBJ2-3; a possible D gene is TRBD2 (5 bases). Germline-derived CDR1 and CDR2 are SGHAT and FQDESV (reference sequence). This CDR3 comprises 15 residues. V dropped 3 bases and J dropped 0 bases, with 10 bases sitting between them. The CDR3 reads CASSFVRTSTDTQYF. DNA of the CDR3: TGTGCCAGCAGCTTTGTCAGGACTAGCACAGATACGCAGTATTTT.

J is TRBJ2-3 and V is TRBV6-1; a possible D gene is TRBD1 (6 bases). Germline CDR1 and CDR2: MNHNS and SASEGT. With 6 bases removed from V and 5 bases from J, the gap between germline ends came to 18 bases. The CDR3 is 15 amino acids. In DNA form, the CDR3 reads TGTGCCAGCAGCCCCGGACAGCTCAGCGGAGATACGCAGTATTTT. Its translation is CASSPGQLSGDTQYF.

This clonotype was picked up a small number of times. The chain combines TRBV15 with TRBJ2-7, with D perhaps matching TRBD1 (6 bases). Per the germline V gene, CDR1 is LNHNV and CDR2 is YYDKDF (reference sequence). The CDR3 is 13 amino acids. Trimming pared 5 bases from V and 7 bases from J, leaving 15 bases between. CDR3 DNA sequence: TGTGCCACCAGCCGCAGGACAGCAGATGAGCAGTACTTC. Amino acid sequence: CATSRRTADEQYF.

This clonotype was counted once. The chain links TRBV28 to TRBJ2-5; 10 nucleotides align to TRBD2. Trimming cost V 5 bases and J 2 bases; bases outside gene matches: 5. This CDR3 has 15 amino acids. CDR1 is MDHEN, CDR2 SYDVKM, per germline. The chain's CDR3 is CASSPQTSGQETQYF. Written as DNA, the CDR3 is TGTGCCAGCAGTCCACAGACTAGCGGGCAAGAGACCCAGTACTTC.

This sequence joins TRBV4-1 and TRBJ2-5; 8 bases are a match to TRBD2. Germline trimming cut 3 bases from V and 5 bases from J; bases unmatched to any gene: 5. There are 14 residues in the CDR3. Germline values: CDR1 MGHRA, CDR2 YSYEKL. CDR3 sequence (DNA): TGCGCCAGCAGCCACCGGGGGGGCGAGGAGACCCAGTACTTC. It translates to CASSHRGGEETQYF.

The rearrangement uses TRBV20-1 and TRBJ1-1; TRBD1 agrees at 8 bases. Trimming at V came to 1 base and at J to 3 bases, leaving 7 bases not matched to a gene. CDR1 is DFQATT and CDR2 is SNEGSKA in the germline V gene (reference sequence). The CDR3 runs to 15 residues. DNA for the CDR3: TGCAGTGCTAGAGTAAACAGGGGGGAAGACACTGAAGCTTTCTTT. Translated: CSARVNRGEDTEAFF.

There are many counts of this clonotype. J is TRBJ2-7 and V is TRBV7-2; 8 bases map to TRBD2. Germline V gene lookup returns CDR1 SGHTA and CDR2 FQGNSA. The CDR3 sequence is 16 residues long. The J segment lost 0 bases and the V segment lost 2 bases, leaving 6 bases of the junction unmatched. The CDR3 is CASSLRSGGLSYEQYF. In DNA, the CDR3 is TGTGCCAGCAGCTTAAGGAGCGGGGGCCTCTCCTACGAGCAGTACTTC.

V gene TRBV4-3 combines with J gene TRBJ2-7, with TRBD2 identical over 11 bases. The CDR3 has 17 residues. Trimming took 0 bases from V and 4 from J; bases not matched to a gene: 8. Germline-derived CDR1 and CDR2 are LGHNA and YSLEER. CDR3 sequence (DNA): TGCGCCAGCAGCCAAGAAGTGCTTCTAGCGGGGGGATACGAGCAGTACTTC. The encoded protein is CASSQEVLLAGGYEQYF.

The chain uses TRBV6-1 and TRBJ2-1, with TRBD1 as a possible D gene (6 bases). The end of the DNA aligns better with TRBJ2-7, so the J call may be wrong. CDR3 length: 14 amino acids. Per the germline V gene, CDR1 is MNHNS and CDR2 is SASEGT. CDR3 region: CASSLQGTHNEQYF. The CDR3 bases are TGTGCCAGCAGTTTACAGGGAACCCACAATGAGCAGTACTTC.

In its sample, this clonotype was seen a few times. A much larger clone differs from this one at a single base, so this may be a read error. The CDR3: CASSLDTRWGKDIQYF. CDR3 bases: TGTGCCAGCAGCTTAGACACTAGATGGGGCAAAGACATTCAGTACTTC. The chain carries TRBV7-2 and TRBJ2-4; TRBD1 or TRBD2 may be the D gene (5 bases each). This CDR3 has 16 residues. CDR1 SGHTA and CDR2 FQGNSA come from the germline V gene.

V gene TRBV7-2 combines with J gene TRBJ2-5, with D possibly matching TRBD1 (5 bases). Germline CDR1 SGHTA, CDR2 FQGNSA. The ends were cut back, 0 bases at V and 4 bases at J, with 12 bases in the middle. The CDR3 spans 15 residues. DNA of the CDR3: TGTGCCAGCAGCTTAGCGGGGCATAGGGGAGAGACCCAGTACTTC. This gives the protein CASSLAGHRGETQYF.

There are a few counts of this clonotype. The chain joins TRBV2 to TRBJ1-2; D ambiguous. Germline CDR1 and CDR2: SNHLY and FYNNEI. Trimming removed 6 bases from V and 0 bases from J, with 14 bases in between. This CDR3 region has 15 residues. The CDR3 DNA is TGTGCCAGCAGCAATGCTGACGGAGCTAACTATGGCTACACCTTC. Protein: CASSNADGANYGYTF.